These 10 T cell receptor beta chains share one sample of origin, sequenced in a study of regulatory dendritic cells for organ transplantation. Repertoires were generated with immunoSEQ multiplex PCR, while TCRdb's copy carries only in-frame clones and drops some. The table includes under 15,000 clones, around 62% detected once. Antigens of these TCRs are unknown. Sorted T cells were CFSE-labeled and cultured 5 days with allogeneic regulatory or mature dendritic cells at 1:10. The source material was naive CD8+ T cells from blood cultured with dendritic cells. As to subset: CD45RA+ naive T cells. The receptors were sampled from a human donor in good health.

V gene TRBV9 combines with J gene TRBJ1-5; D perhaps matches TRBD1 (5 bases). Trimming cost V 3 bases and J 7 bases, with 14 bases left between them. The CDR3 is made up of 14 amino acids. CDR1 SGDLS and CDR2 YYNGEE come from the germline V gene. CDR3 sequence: CASSGGGSGQPQHF. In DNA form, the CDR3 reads TGTGCCAGCAGCGGGGGGGGGTCCGGACAGCCCCAGCATTTT.

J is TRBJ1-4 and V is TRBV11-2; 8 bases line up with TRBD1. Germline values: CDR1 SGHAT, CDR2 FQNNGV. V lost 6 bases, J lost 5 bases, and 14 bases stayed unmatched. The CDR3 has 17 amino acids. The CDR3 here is CASSSVPLGQVNEKLFF. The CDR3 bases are TGTGCCAGCAGTTCCGTTCCCTTGGGACAGGTCAATGAAAAACTGTTTTTT.

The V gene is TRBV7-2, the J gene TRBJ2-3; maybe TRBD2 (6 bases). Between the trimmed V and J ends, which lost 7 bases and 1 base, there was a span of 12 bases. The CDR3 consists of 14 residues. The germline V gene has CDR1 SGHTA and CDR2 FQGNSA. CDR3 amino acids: CASTQGGGTDTQYF. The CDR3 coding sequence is TGTGCCAGCACCCAAGGAGGGGGCACAGATACGCAGTATTTT. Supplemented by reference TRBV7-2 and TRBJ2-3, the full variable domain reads GAGVSQSPSNKVTEKGKDVELRCDPISGHTALYWYRQSLGQGLEFLIYFQGNSAPDKSGLPSDRFSAERTGGSVSTLTIQRTQQEDSAVYLCASTQGGGTDTQYFGPGTRLTVL.

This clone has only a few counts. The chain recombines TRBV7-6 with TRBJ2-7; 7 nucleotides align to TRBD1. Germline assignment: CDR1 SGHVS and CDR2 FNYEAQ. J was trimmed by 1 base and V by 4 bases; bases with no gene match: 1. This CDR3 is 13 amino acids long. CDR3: CASSWGQSYEQYF. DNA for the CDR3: TGTGCCAGCAGCTGGGGACAGTCCTACGAGCAGTACTTC.

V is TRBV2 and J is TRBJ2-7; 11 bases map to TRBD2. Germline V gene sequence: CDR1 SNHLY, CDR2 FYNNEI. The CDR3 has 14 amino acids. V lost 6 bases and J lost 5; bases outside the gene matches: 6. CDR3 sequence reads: CASRRLAGYDEQYF. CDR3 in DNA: TGTGCCAGCAGACGACTAGCGGGGTACGACGAGCAGTACTTC. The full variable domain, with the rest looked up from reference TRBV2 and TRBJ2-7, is EPEVTQTPSHQVTQMGQEVILRCVPISNHLYFYWYRQILGQKVEFLVSFYNNEISEKSEIFDDQFSVERPDGSNFTLKIRSTKLEDSAMYFCASRRLAGYDEQYFGPGTRLTVT.

CDR3 region: CASSETGGLNEQFF. The CDR3 region has the DNA TGTGCCAGCAGCGAGACGGGGGGGTTGAATGAGCAGTTCTTC. This chain joins TRBV9 and TRBJ2-1; TRBD2 agrees at 8 bases. Germline V CDR1 and CDR2: SGDLS, YYNGEE. This CDR3 is built from 14 residues. The V segment lost 3 bases and the J segment 7 bases; nucleotides outside the gene matches: 6.

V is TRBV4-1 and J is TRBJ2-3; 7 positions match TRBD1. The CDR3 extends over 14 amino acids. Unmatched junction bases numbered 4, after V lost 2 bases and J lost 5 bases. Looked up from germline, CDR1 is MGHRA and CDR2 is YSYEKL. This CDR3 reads CASSQSTGEDTQYF. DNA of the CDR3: TGCGCCAGCAGCCAATCAACAGGGGAAGATACGCAGTATTTT.

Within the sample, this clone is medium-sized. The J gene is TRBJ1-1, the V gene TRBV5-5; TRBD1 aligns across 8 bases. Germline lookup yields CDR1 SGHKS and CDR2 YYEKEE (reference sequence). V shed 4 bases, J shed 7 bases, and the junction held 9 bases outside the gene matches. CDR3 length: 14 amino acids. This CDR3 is CASSPWQGANEAFF. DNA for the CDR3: TGTGCCAGCAGCCCCTGGCAGGGGGCGAATGAAGCTTTCTTT.

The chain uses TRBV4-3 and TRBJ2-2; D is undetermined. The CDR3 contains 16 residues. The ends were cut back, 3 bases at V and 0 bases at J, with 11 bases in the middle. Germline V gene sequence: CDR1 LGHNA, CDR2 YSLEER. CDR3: CASSQEPGPNTGELFF. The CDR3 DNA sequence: TGCGCCAGCAGCCAGGAACCGGGTCCGAACACCGGGGAGCTGTTTTTT.

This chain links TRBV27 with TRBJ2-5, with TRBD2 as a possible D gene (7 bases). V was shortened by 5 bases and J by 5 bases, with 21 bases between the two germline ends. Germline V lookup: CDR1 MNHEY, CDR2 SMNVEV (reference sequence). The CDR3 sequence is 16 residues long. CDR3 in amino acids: CASSAVGGLLGETQYF. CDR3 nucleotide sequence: TGTGCCAGCAGTGCGGTGGGGGGGCTATTAGGGGAGACCCAGTACTTC.